A selection of T cell receptor beta chains follows, all from one sample in a study of blood T cell repertoires in COVID-19. Assay: immunoSEQ multiplex PCR; the TCRdb copy retains only in-frame clones and omits some. The data hold 400,000 or so clones, with about 91% observed a single time. The sequenced sample consisted of peripheral blood. The receptors here all came from a woman in her forties with COVID-19, enrolled during active disease. Both conserved end residues are part of each CDR3. Each record gives: V gene, D gene, J gene, CDR3 protein, CDR3 DNA. D genes are given only for firm matches.

>TRBV19|-|TRBJ1-3
CASSELAGNTIYF
TGTGCCAGTAGTGAACTAGCCGGAAACACCATATATTTT
>TRBV27|TRBD1|TRBJ1-5
CASSPRTGVSNQPQHF
TGTGCCAGCAGTCCCCGGACAGGGGTTAGCAATCAGCCCCAGCATTTT
>TRBV24-1|-|TRBJ1-2
CATSDLWGSGYTF
TGTGCCACCAGTGATTTGTGGGGCTCAGGCTACACCTTC
>TRBV4-3|TRBD2|TRBJ2-2
CASSPRTRGDTGELFF
TGCGCCAGCAGCCCTCGGACTAGAGGGGACACCGGGGAGCTGTTTTTT
>TRBV2|-|TRBJ1-1
CASRGRYNTEAFF
TGTGCCAGCAGAGGCAGGTACAACACTGAAGCTTTCTTT
>TRBV6-1|TRBD1|TRBJ1-4
CASSEGTGVGYEKLFF
TGTGCCAGCAGTGAAGGGACAGGGGTCGGGTATGAAAAACTGTTTTTT
>TRBV18|TRBD1|TRBJ1-2
CASSPWRPGQGARSYGYTF
TGTGCCAGCTCACCTTGGCGTCCGGGACAGGGGGCGCGTAGCTATGGCTACACCTTC
>TRBV7-9|TRBD2|TRBJ2-5
CASSLKGKRGGGDPETQYF
TGTGCCAGCAGCTTAAAGGGTAAGCGGGGGGGCGGCGATCCAGAGACCCAGTACTTC
>TRBV3-1/TRBV3-2|TRBD1|TRBJ1-1
CASSQVMSDRVGGEAFF
TGTGCCAGCAGCCAAGTCATGTCTGACAGGGTTGGGGGTGAAGCTTTCTTT
>TRBV12-3/TRBV12-4|-|TRBJ1-2
CASRTGRIYGYTF
TGTGCCAGCAGGACGGGGAGAATCTATGGCTACACCTTC
>TRBV5-1|-|TRBJ1-4
CASSADWNEKLFF
TGCGCCAGCAGCGCGGACTGGAATGAAAAACTGTTTTTT